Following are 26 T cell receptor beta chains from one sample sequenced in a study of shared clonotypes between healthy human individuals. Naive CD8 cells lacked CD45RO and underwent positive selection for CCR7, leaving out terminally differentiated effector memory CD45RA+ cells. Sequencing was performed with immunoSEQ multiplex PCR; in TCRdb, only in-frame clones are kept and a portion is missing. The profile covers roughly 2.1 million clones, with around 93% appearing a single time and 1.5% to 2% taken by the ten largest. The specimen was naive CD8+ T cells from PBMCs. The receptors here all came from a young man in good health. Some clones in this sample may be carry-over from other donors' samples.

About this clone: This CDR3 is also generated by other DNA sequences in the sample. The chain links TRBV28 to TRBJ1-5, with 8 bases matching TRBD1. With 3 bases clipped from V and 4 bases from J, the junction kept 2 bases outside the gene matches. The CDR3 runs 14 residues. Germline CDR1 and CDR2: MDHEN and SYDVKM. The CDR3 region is CASSFRQGNQPQHF. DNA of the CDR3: TGTGCCAGCAGTTTCCGACAGGGGAATCAGCCCCAGCATTTT. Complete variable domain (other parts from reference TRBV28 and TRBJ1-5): DVKVTQSSRYLVKRTGEKVFLECVQDMDHENMFWYRQDPGLGLRLIYFSYDVKMKEKGDIPEGYSVSREKKERFSLILESASTNQTSMYLCASSFRQGNQPQHFGDGTRLSIL.

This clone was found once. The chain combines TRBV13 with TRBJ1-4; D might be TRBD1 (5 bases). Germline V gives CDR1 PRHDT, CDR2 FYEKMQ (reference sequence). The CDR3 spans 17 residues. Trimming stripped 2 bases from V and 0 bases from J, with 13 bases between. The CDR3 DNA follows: TGTGCCAGCAGCTTAAGGGGCAGGGAGGCAACTAATGAAAAACTGTTTTTT. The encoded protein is CASSLRGREATNEKLFF.

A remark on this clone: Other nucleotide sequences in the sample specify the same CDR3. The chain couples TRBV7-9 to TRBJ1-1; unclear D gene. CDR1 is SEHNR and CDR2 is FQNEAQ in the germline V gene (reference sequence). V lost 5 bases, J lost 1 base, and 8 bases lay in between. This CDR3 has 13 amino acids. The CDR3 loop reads CASSPIGNTEAFF. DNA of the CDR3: TGTGCCAGCAGCCCCATCGGGAACACTGAAGCTTTCTTT.

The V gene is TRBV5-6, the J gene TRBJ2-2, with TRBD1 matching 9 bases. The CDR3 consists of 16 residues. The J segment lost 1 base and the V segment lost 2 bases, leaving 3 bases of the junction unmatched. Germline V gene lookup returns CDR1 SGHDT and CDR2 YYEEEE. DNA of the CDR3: TGTGCCAGCAGCTTAACAGGGGGCTGGAACACCGGGGAGCTGTTTTTT. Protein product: CASSLTGGWNTGELFF.

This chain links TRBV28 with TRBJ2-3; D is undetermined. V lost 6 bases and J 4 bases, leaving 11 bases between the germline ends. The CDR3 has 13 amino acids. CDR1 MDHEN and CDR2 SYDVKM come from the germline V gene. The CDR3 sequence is CASSSGSADTQYF. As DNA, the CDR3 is TGTGCCAGCAGCTCCGGGTCTGCAGATACGCAGTATTTT.

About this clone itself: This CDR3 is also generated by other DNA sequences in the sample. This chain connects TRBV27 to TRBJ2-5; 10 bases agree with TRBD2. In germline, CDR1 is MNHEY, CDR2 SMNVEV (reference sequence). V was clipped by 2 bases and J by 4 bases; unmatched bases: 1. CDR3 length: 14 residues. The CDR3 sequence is CASSLLAGVETQYF. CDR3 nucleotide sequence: TGTGCCAGCAGTTTACTAGCGGGAGTAGAGACCCAGTACTTC.

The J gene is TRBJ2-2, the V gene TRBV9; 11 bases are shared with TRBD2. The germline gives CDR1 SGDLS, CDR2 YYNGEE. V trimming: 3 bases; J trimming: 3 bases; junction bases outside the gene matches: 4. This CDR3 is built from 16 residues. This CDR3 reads CASSAGTSGYTGELFF. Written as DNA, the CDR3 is TGTGCCAGCAGCGCCGGGACTAGCGGATACACCGGGGAGCTGTTTTTT.

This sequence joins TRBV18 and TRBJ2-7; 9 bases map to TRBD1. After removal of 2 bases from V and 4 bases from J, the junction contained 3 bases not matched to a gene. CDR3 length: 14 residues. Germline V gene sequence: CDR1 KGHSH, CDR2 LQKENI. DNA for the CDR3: TGTGCCAGCTCACCAACGACAGGGGGGTACGAGCAGTACTTC. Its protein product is CASSPTTGGYEQYF. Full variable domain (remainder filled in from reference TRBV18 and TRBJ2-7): NAGVMQNPRHLVRRRGQEARLRCSPMKGHSHVYWYRQLPEEGLKFMVYLQKENIIDESGMPKERFSAEFPKEGPSILRIQQVVRGDSAAYFCASSPTTGGYEQYFGPGTRLTVT.

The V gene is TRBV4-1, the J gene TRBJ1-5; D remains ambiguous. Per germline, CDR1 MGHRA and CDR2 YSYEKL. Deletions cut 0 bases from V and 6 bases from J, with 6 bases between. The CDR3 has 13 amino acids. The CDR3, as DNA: TGCGCCAGCAGCCAAGATACTCGTCAGCCCCAGCATTTT. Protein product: CASSQDTRQPQHF.

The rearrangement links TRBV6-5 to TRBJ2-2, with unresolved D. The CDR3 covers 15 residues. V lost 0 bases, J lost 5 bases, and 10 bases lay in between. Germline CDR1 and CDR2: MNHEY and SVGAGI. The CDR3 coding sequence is TGTGCCAGCAGTTACTCAGTGGCCCGGACCGGGGAGCTGTTTTTT. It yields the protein CASSYSVARTGELFF.

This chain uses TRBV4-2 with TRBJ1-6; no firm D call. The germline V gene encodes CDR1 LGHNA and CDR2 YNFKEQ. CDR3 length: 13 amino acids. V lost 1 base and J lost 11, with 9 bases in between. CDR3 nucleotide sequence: TGTGCCAGCAGCCAAGCGGCCGGAACACCCCTCCACTTT. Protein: CASSQAAGTPLHF.

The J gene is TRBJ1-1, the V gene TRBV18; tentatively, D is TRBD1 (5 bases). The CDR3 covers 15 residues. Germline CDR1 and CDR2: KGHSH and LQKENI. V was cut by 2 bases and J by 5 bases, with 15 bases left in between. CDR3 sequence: CASSPESGRATEAFF. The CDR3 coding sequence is TGTGCCAGCTCACCAGAATCAGGGAGGGCTACTGAAGCTTTCTTT.

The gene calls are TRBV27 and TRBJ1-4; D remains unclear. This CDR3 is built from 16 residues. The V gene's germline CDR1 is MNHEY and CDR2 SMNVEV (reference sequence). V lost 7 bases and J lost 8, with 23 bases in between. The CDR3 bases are TGTGCCAGCACCTCTCTTTCAGCGTTACTGGGGGAAAAACTGTTTTTT. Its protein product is CASTSLSALLGEKLFF.

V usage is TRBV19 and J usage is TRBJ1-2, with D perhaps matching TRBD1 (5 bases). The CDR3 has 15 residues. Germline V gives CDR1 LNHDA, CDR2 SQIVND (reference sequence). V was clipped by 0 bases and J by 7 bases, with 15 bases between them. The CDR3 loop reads CASSIDREGQSGYTF. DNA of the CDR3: TGTGCCAGTAGTATAGATCGGGAGGGGCAGTCTGGCTACACCTTC.

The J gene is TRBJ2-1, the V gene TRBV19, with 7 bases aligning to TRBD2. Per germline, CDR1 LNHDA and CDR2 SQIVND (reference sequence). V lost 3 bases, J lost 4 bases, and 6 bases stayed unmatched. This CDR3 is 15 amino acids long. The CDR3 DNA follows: TGTGCCAGTAGTATGGTGGCGGGAGTATACAATGAGCAGTTCTTC. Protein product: CASSMVAGVYNEQFF.

The DNA of the CDR3 is TGTGCCAGCAGCTCGCCCCCCGGACTAGCGGGAGTTAGGACTGATGAGCAGTTCTTC. Its protein product is CASSSPPGLAGVRTDEQFF. This rearrangement joins TRBV13 to TRBJ2-1; 13 nucleotides align to TRBD2. CDR3 length: 19 residues. Germline V gives CDR1 PRHDT, CDR2 FYEKMQ (reference sequence). V lost 4 bases and J lost 8; bases outside the gene matches: 17.

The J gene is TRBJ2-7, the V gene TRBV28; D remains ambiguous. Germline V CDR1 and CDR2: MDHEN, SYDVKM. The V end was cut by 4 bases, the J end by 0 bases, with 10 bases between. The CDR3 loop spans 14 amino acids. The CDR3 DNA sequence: TGTGCCAGCAGTTCCACCGACAACTCCTACGAGCAGTACTTC. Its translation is CASSSTDNSYEQYF.

Written as DNA, the CDR3 is TGTGCCTGGAGTTCGGAAATCCGGCGCGAGCAGTACTTC. Amino acids: CAWSSEIRREQYF. The chain carries TRBV30 and TRBJ2-7; no clear D gene. V was pared by 2 bases and J by 6 bases, with 14 bases between. This CDR3 is 13 amino acids long. The germline V gene has CDR1 GTSNPN and CDR2 SVGIG (reference sequence).

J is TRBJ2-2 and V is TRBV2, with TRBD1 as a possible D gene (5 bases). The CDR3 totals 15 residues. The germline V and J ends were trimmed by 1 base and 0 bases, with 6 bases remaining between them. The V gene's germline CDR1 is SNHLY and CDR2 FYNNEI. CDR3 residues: CASSEGRANTGELFF. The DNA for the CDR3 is TGTGCCAGCAGTGAAGGCAGGGCGAACACCGGGGAGCTGTTTTTT.

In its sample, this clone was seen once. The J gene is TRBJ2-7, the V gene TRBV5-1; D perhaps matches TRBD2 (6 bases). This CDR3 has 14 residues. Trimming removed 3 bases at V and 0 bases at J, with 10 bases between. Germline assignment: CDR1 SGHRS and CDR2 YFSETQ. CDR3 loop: CASSSPDYSYEQYF. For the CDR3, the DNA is TGCGCCAGCAGCTCCCCGGACTACTCCTACGAGCAGTACTTC.

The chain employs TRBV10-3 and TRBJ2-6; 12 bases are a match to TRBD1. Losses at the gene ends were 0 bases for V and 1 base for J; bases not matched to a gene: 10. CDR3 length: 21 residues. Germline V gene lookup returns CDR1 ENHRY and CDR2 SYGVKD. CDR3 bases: TGTGCCATCAGTGAGTCATATTATGGGACAGGGGGCTTTTCTGGGGCCAACGTCCTGACTTTC. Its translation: CAISESYYGTGGFSGANVLTF.

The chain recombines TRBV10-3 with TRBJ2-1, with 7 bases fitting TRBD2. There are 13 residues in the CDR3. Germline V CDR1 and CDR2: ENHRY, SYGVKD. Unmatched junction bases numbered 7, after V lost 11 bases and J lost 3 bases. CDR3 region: CAAREVDYNEQFF. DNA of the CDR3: TGTGCCGCACGGGAGGTCGACTACAATGAGCAGTTCTTC.

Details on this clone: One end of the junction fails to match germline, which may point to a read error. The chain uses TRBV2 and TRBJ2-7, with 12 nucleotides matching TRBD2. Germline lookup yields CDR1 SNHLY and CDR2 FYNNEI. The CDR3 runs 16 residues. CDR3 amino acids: CASSEESSGRAGEQYF. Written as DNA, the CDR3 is TGTGCCAGCAGCGAAGAGTCTAGCGGGAGGGCGGGTGAGCAGTACTTC.

CDR3 protein: CSGSDGLDEKLFF. DNA of the CDR3: TGCAGCGGCTCGGACGGCTTGGATGAAAAACTGTTTTTT. This chain links TRBV29-1 with TRBJ1-4; D is undetermined. The CDR3 spans 13 residues. Between the trimmed V and J ends, which lost 7 bases and 6 bases, there was a span of 15 bases. Per the germline V gene, CDR1 is SQVTM and CDR2 is ANQGSEA.

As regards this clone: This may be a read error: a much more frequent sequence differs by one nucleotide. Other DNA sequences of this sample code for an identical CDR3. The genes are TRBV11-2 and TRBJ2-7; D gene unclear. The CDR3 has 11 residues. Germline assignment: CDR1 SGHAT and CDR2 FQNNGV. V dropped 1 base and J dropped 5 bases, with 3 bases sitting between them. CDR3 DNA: TGTGCCAGCAGCTTAGGGGACGAGCAGTACTTC. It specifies CASSLGDEQYF.

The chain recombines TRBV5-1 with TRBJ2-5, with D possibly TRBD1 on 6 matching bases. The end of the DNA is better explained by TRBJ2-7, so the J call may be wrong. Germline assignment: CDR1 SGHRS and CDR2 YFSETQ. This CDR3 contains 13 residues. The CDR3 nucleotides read TGCGCCAGCATTCCCTCGGACAGTTACGAGCAGTACTTC. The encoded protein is CASIPSDSYEQYF.